The clone carrying this T cell receptor (beta chain) turned up a few times. This record belongs to a study of identical twins. V was clipped by 2 bases and J by 6 bases, with 14 bases between them. The CDR3 has 14 residues. Germline CDR1 and CDR2: SQVTM and ANQGSEA. TCRdb redid the calling of the 5' RACE reads with MiXCR, one entry per CDR3 protein. The sample comprises roughly 490,000 distinct CDR3 sequences, around 15% of which are singletons, and about 0.94% rests with the top ten. Another study also made use of these data, one on yellow fever vaccine responses in identical twins.

The specimen was CD4+ T cells sorted from blood. The TCR was taken from a woman younger than 30 in good health. The chain is built from TRBV29-1 and TRBJ2-1; D is undetermined. The CDR3 DNA is TGCAGCGTTGAACCACCAGGATCCATCAATGAGCAGTTCTTC. It translates to CSVEPPGSINEQFF.